The 23 T cell receptor beta chains in this list originate from one sample, sequenced in a study of blood T cell repertoires in COVID-19. Method: immunoSEQ multiplex PCR; TCRdb's copy keeps in-frame clones and lacks some. Among under 250,000 clones listed, around 80% were seen once. Source material: peripheral blood. These receptors all come from a woman between 70 and 85 years old with acute or convalescent COVID-19.

The genes are TRBV6-5 and TRBJ2-1, with 9 bases matching TRBD1. CDR3 length equals 15 residues. The V segment lost 5 bases and the J segment 4 bases; nucleotides outside the gene matches: 6. CDR1 is MNHEY, CDR2 SVGAGI, per germline. This chain's CDR3 is CASSTLGQGYNEQFF. CDR3 bases: TGTGCCAGCAGTACCCTGGGACAGGGTTACAATGAGCAGTTCTTC.

Details on this clone: This same CDR3 is encoded by further DNA sequences in the sample. CDR3 DNA: TGCGCCAGCAGCTCGACGGGTGCAACTAATGAAAAACTGTTTTTT. Its protein product is CASSSTGATNEKLFF. The chain employs TRBV5-1 and TRBJ1-4; D gene ambiguous. Germline lookup yields CDR1 SGHRS and CDR2 YFSETQ. The CDR3 runs to 15 residues. Between the trimmed V and J ends, which lost 3 bases and 0 bases, there was a span of 9 bases.

DNA for the CDR3: TGCGCCAGCAGCTTGGGAAATTCGGGACAGGGATCGACTGAAGCTTTCTTT. Its protein product is CASSLGNSGQGSTEAFF. The V call is TRBV5-1, the J call TRBJ1-1, with 9 bases matching TRBD1. The V and J ends lost 0 bases and 5 bases, in that order; junction bases with no gene match: 11. Germline loops: CDR1 SGHRS, CDR2 YFSETQ. CDR3 size: 17 residues.

CDR3 sequence: CSVERGMGETQYF. The CDR3 DNA reads as TGCAGCGTTGAAAGGGGGATGGGCGAGACCCAGTACTTC. The rearrangement joins TRBV29-1 to TRBJ2-5; tentatively, D is TRBD1 (6 bases). Trimming removed 2 bases from V and 5 bases from J, with 12 bases in between. Per the germline V gene, CDR1 is SQVTM and CDR2 is ANQGSEA. The CDR3 extends over 13 amino acids.

The chain combines TRBV28 with TRBJ1-5, with TRBD1 matching 9 bases. The germline CDR1 and CDR2 sequences are MDHEN and SYDVKM. The CDR3 is made up of 16 amino acids. Trimming took 4 bases from V and 1 from J; bases not matched to a gene: 5. In DNA form, the CDR3 reads TGTGCCAGCAGTTCACAAGACAGGGGGAGCAATCAGCCCCAGCATTTT. Translation: CASSSQDRGSNQPQHF.

The rearrangement uses TRBV24-1 and TRBJ1-3, with TRBD1 matching over 8 bases. Trimming removed 2 bases from V and 4 bases from J; junction bases left unmatched: 9. The V gene's germline CDR1 is KGHDR and CDR2 SFDVKD. The CDR3 consists of 17 residues. The CDR3 DNA is TGTGCCACCAGTGATTCAACCCATGGACAGGGAGGAAACACCATATATTTT. Amino acids: CATSDSTHGQGGNTIYF.

The CDR3 coding sequence is TGTGCCAGCTCACCACAGACTACCCGAAACACCGGGGAGCTGTTTTTT. Translated: CASSPQTTRNTGELFF. The chain uses TRBV18 and TRBJ2-2; possible D gene TRBD2, 5 bases. Germline V lookup: CDR1 KGHSH, CDR2 LQKENI. V dropped 1 base and J dropped 2 bases, with 11 bases sitting between them. CDR3 length equals 16 residues.

The chain has TRBV5-4 and TRBJ1-4; a possible D gene is TRBD1 (5 bases). CDR1 and CDR2 (germline): SGHNT, YYREEE (reference sequence). The germline V and J ends were trimmed by 3 bases and 7 bases, with 16 bases remaining between them. The CDR3 has 15 residues. The CDR3 DNA is TGTGCCAGCAGCTCGATGGGGGGTTACAGTGAAAAACTGTTTTTT. Residues: CASSSMGGYSEKLFF. Full variable domain (outside the CDR3, taken from reference TRBV5-4 and TRBJ1-4): ETGVTQSPTHLIKTRGQQVTLRCSSQSGHNTVSWYQQALGQGPQFIFQYYREEENGRGNFPPRFSGLQFPNYSSELNVNALELDDSALYLCASSSMGGYSEKLFFGSGTQLSVL.

This rearrangement joins TRBV7-9 to TRBJ2-7; TRBD1 might be the D (6 bases). The CDR3 is 17 amino acids. The germline CDR1 and CDR2 sequences are SEHNR and FQNEAQ (reference sequence). V was pared by 0 bases and J by 4 bases, with 19 bases between. CDR3: CASSLAVGGPGAYEQYF. The CDR3 DNA sequence: TGTGCCAGCAGCTTAGCGGTAGGGGGACCTGGGGCTTACGAGCAGTACTTC.

V and J are TRBV18 and TRBJ1-1, with 8 bases lining up with TRBD1. This CDR3 is built from 15 residues. Germline values: CDR1 KGHSH, CDR2 LQKENI. V dropped 3 bases and J dropped 2; count of bases not matched to a gene: 5. Written as DNA, the CDR3 is TGTGCCAGCTCACCTTGGGGACAGGCCAACACTGAAGCTTTCTTT. Encoded protein: CASSPWGQANTEAFF.

The rearrangement joins TRBV9 to TRBJ2-3; TRBD2 matches 9 bases. CDR1 is SGDLS and CDR2 is YYNGEE in the germline V gene. V dropped 4 bases and J dropped 6; count of bases not matched to a gene: 12. The CDR3 consists of 16 residues. Here the CDR3 reads CASSPPGGLAGDTQYF. As DNA, the CDR3 is TGTGCCAGCAGCCCCCCAGGGGGGCTAGCGGGGGATACGCAGTATTTT.

This clone has only a few counts. V is TRBV7-6 and J is TRBJ1-4; D gene unclear. The CDR3 is 17 residues long. Trimming took off 1 base at V and 5 bases at J, with 17 bases between the two ends. The V gene's germline CDR1 is SGHVS and CDR2 FNYEAQ. CDR3 amino acids: CASSLVGHLEGNEKLFF. CDR3 nucleotides: TGTGCCAGCAGCTTAGTTGGGCACCTCGAAGGCAATGAAAAACTGTTTTTT.

The chain links TRBV20-1 to TRBJ2-7; 9 bases line up with TRBD1. With V trimmed by 3 bases and J by 2 bases, 2 bases remained unmatched. CDR3 length equals 13 residues. Germline V gene lookup returns CDR1 DFQATT and CDR2 SNEGSKA (reference sequence). CDR3 DNA sequence: TGCAGTGCTAGTTACAGGGGGCCCTACGAGCAGTACTTC. This sequence encodes CSASYRGPYEQYF.

The chain carries TRBV7-2 and TRBJ2-5, with 10 bases identical to TRBD2. This CDR3 is 15 amino acids long. Germline V gene sequence: CDR1 SGHTA, CDR2 FQGNSA. With V trimmed by 4 bases and J by 5 bases, 7 bases remained unmatched. The CDR3 nucleotides are TGTGCCAGCAGCTCCGGACTAGCGGACTGGGAGACCCAGTACTTC. Translating it yields CASSSGLADWETQYF.

V and J are TRBV23-1 and TRBJ2-6; a possible D gene is TRBD1 (6 bases). TRBV23-1 is identified as an open reading frame with a role that is uncertain. The V end lost 8 bases, the J end lost 2 bases, and 10 bases lay between the germline ends. The CDR3 length is 14 residues. CDR3 DNA sequence: TGCGCCAGCCCAGGGGTTCCTGGGGCCAACGTCCTGACTTTC. It yields the protein CASPGVPGANVLTF.

This chain connects TRBV11-2 to TRBJ1-1; 10 bases line up with TRBD1. The V gene end was trimmed by 2 bases and the J gene end by 5 bases; junction bases not matched to a gene: 5. The germline V gene encodes CDR1 SGHAT and CDR2 FQNNGV. The CDR3 spans 15 residues. CDR3 in DNA: TGTGCCAGCAGCTTACTCGGGACAGGGGTGACTGAAGCTTTCTTT. Translated, it gives CASSLLGTGVTEAFF.

This chain joins TRBV27 and TRBJ1-6; 10 nucleotides agree with TRBD1. Trimming cost V 2 bases and J 2 bases; bases outside gene matches: 3. This CDR3 has 17 amino acids. Germline lookup yields CDR1 MNHEY and CDR2 SMNVEV (reference sequence). CDR3 amino acids: CASSLGTGVAYNSPLHF. In DNA form, the CDR3 reads TGTGCCAGCAGTTTAGGGACAGGGGTCGCCTATAATTCACCCCTCCACTTT.

This clone was detected only a few times. The V gene is TRBV6-4, the J gene TRBJ2-2, with 7 bases identical to TRBD2. Germline-derived CDR1 and CDR2 are MRHNA and SNTAGT. The CDR3 is 15 residues long. The J segment lost 4 bases and the V segment lost 0 bases, leaving 2 bases of the junction unmatched. The CDR3 is CASSDSERGTGELFF. The CDR3, as DNA: TGTGCCAGCAGTGACTCCGAGCGGGGCACCGGGGAGCTGTTTTTT.

Only one count was recorded for this clone. This rearrangement joins TRBV5-1 to TRBJ2-7; TRBD2 matches at 7 bases. This CDR3 is 14 amino acids long. The V gene's germline CDR1 is SGHRS and CDR2 YFSETQ. J was trimmed by 4 bases and V by 4 bases; bases with no gene match: 8. The CDR3 nucleotides are TGCGCCAGCAGCCCCGGACTAGATCCGTACGAGCAGTACTTC. Translation: CASSPGLDPYEQYF.

The chain has TRBV27 and TRBJ1-2; 11 bases fit TRBD1. V lost 8 bases and J lost 4; bases outside the gene matches: 6. CDR3 length: 14 residues. CDR1 and CDR2 from the germline V gene are MNHEY and SMNVEV (reference sequence). The CDR3 is CASGRDRGSYGYTF. CDR3 bases: TGTGCCAGCGGTCGGGACAGGGGGTCCTATGGCTACACCTTC.

V usage is TRBV7-9 and J usage is TRBJ2-7; D is ambiguous. The CDR3 loop spans 12 amino acids. Trimming removed 2 bases at V and 3 bases at J, with 5 bases between. Germline V gene lookup returns CDR1 SEHNR and CDR2 FQNEAQ (reference sequence). The CDR3 spells CASSLFFYEQYF. CDR3 DNA sequence: TGTGCCAGCAGCTTATTCTTCTACGAGCAGTACTTC.

The rearrangement uses TRBV7-3 and TRBJ1-1; D ambiguous. The CDR3 is 13 amino acids. Germline CDR1 SGHTA, CDR2 FQGTGA. V was clipped by 2 bases and J by 5 bases, with 9 bases between them. This chain's CDR3 is CASSLVSGTEAFF. CDR3 sequence (DNA): TGTGCCAGCAGCTTAGTTTCGGGTACTGAAGCTTTCTTT.

V and J are TRBV27 and TRBJ1-5, with D unclear. The CDR3 length is 13 residues. The V and J ends lost 3 bases and 3 bases respectively, with 6 bases between them. Looked up from germline, CDR1 is MNHEY and CDR2 is SMNVEV (reference sequence). Here the CDR3 reads CASSFGDNQPQHF. The CDR3 nucleotides are TGTGCCAGCAGTTTTGGAGACAATCAGCCCCAGCATTTT.